One and the same sample provided the 26 T cell receptor beta chains below, sequenced in a study of CD8 T cells in ankylosing spondylitis (dated by TCRdb to about 2017). Library preparation employed 5' RACE. The run used an Illumina HiSeq 2500. TCRdb passed the public sequencing reads through fastp at Q25 and MiXCR, retaining productive beta sequences. Here each entry gathers all rows of one CDR3 protein and keeps the most common genes and DNA. This sample is represented by a few hundred thousand distinct CDR3 sequences; approximately 20% of them were singletons. Of the sample, 15% to 20% falls within the top ten clones. These receptors have no identified antigens. Results the study describes overall, beyond this receptor: A TCR beta motif made up of several highly homologous amino acid variants appeared to be characteristic of blood from ankylosing spondylitis patients.

Sequencing was done on a sample of blood, either unsorted or a sorted T cell fraction (not recorded which). The receptors shown here come from a male donor with ankylosing spondylitis.

This clonotype has just a few counts. The rearrangement joins TRBV5-1 to TRBJ2-1, with D uncertain. With 0 bases removed from V and 5 bases from J, the gap between germline ends came to 9 bases. The CDR3 covers 14 residues. Per germline, CDR1 SGHRS and CDR2 YFSETQ. The CDR3 region is CASSLGASDNEQFF. The DNA for the CDR3 is TGCGCCAGCAGCTTGGGGGCGTCGGACAATGAGCAGTTCTTC.

The CDR3 loop reads CSARVPLAPSPYEQYF. The CDR3 bases are TGCAGTGCTAGAGTCCCACTAGCGCCTTCACCCTACGAGCAGTACTTC. The chain joins TRBV20-1 to TRBJ2-7; 7 nucleotides line up with TRBD2. CDR1 and CDR2 from the germline V gene are DFQATT and SNEGSKA (reference sequence). The junction had 11 bases not matched to a gene; V was cut back by 1 base and J by 2 bases. The CDR3 has 16 residues.

The chain uses TRBV6-2 or TRBV6-3 and TRBJ2-1; the D is unclear. Trimming stripped 4 bases from V and 5 bases from J, with 18 bases between. The CDR3 has 16 residues. Germline V gene data show CDR1 as MNHEY and CDR2 as SVGEGT. In DNA form, the CDR3 reads TGTGCCAGCAGTTCCGGACCAAAAACTATTCACAATGAGCAGTTCTTC. This translates into CASSSGPKTIHNEQFF.

This clonotype was observed a few times. This rearrangement joins TRBV5-6 to TRBJ2-2, with a weak D call TRBD2 (5 bases). The CDR3 covers 19 residues. Trimming left V 3 bases short and J 3 bases short, with 24 bases between. Germline V gives CDR1 SGHDT, CDR2 YYEEEE. The chain's CDR3 is CASSYGTSRKTRDTGELFF. As DNA, the CDR3 is TGTGCCAGCAGCTATGGAACATCTAGAAAGACGCGGGACACCGGGGAGCTGTTTTTT.

This clonotype was seen a few times. This chain links TRBV5-1 with TRBJ1-4, with a tentative D call TRBD1 (6 bases). Trimming took 9 bases from V and 2 from J, leaving 17 bases between them. The germline V gene encodes CDR1 SGHRS and CDR2 YFSETQ. The CDR3 covers 15 residues. The CDR3 here is CATSTGAETNEKLFF. The CDR3 DNA sequence: TGCGCCACCTCAACGGGGGCTGAGACTAATGAAAAACTGTTTTTT.

The V and J genes are TRBV3-1 and TRBJ1-1; weak D call: TRBD1 (5 bases). Germline loops: CDR1 LGHDT, CDR2 YNNKEL (reference sequence). Trimming cost V 5 bases and J 2 bases, with 15 bases left between them. The CDR3 runs 15 residues. CDR3 sequence: CASSVWAGANTEAFF. CDR3 in DNA: TGTGCCAGCAGCGTGTGGGCCGGGGCTAACACTGAAGCTTTCTTT.

The chain recombines TRBV28 with TRBJ2-3, with 12 bases aligning to TRBD2. The CDR3 is 15 amino acids. Germline V lookup: CDR1 MDHEN, CDR2 SYDVKM. J lost 8 bases, V lost 6 bases, and 9 bases had no gene match. The CDR3 loop is CASRRLAGDLATQYF. The CDR3 DNA sequence: TGTGCCAGCAGGAGACTAGCGGGAGATCTTGCTACGCAGTATTTT. The entire variable domain, with the rest obtained from reference TRBV28 and TRBJ2-3, is as follows: DVKVTQSSRYLVKRTGEKVFLECVQDMDHENMFWYRQDPGLGLRLIYFSYDVKMKEKGDIPEGYSVSREKKERFSLILESASTNQTSMYLCASRRLAGDLATQYFGPGTRLTVL.

This clonotype was recorded a few times. For the CDR3, the DNA is TGCGCCAGCAGCGTACAGGGGCTCTCCTACGAGCAGTACTTC. It specifies CASSVQGLSYEQYF. The gene calls are TRBV5-1 and TRBJ2-7, with TRBD1 identical over 7 bases. V lost 4 bases, J lost 0 bases, and 4 bases stayed unmatched. CDR1 is SGHRS, CDR2 YFSETQ, per germline. The CDR3 is 14 residues long.

The table lists this clonotype with a few counts. The genes are TRBV29-1 and TRBJ2-3; 10 bases agree with TRBD2. The CDR3 length is 15 residues. Per germline, CDR1 SQVTM and CDR2 ANQGSEA. Trimming cost V 7 bases and J 3 bases; bases outside gene matches: 10. CDR3 region: CSAGGGLADTDTQYF. CDR3 DNA: TGCAGCGCCGGGGGCGGACTAGCGGATACAGATACGCAGTATTTT.

This clonotype has just a few counts. The chain recombines TRBV6-1 with TRBJ1-6, with 12 bases that match TRBD1. The CDR3 runs to 15 residues. The J segment lost 8 bases and the V segment lost 6 bases, leaving 5 bases of the junction unmatched. Germline assignment: CDR1 MNHNS and CDR2 SASEGT. The CDR3 bases are TGTGCCAGCAGGTGGGGACAGGGGGCGTATTCACCCCTCCACTTT. Its protein product is CASRWGQGAYSPLHF.

The chain joins TRBV10-3 to TRBJ2-3, with a possible D match to TRBD1 (5 bases). The ends were cut back, 5 bases at V and 6 bases at J, with 15 bases in the middle. There are 14 residues in the CDR3. Germline-derived CDR1 and CDR2 are ENHRY and SYGVKD. CDR3 in DNA: TGTGCCATCAGTCAGACAGCTTTCTCCGATACGCAGTATTTT. Translating gives CAISQTAFSDTQYF.

As DNA, the CDR3 is TGTGCCAGCCTGGGGACAGGGGGCTACGAGCAGTACTTC. Amino acid sequence: CASLGTGGYEQYF. This sequence joins TRBV5-5 and TRBJ2-7; 11 bases are shared with TRBD1. CDR1 and CDR2 from the germline V gene are SGHKS and YYEKEE (reference sequence). The CDR3 has 13 amino acids. The V gene end was trimmed by 7 bases and the J gene end by 3 bases; junction bases not matched to a gene: 3.

This clonotype was recorded a few times. The rearrangement links TRBV4-2 to TRBJ1-2; D is ambiguous. V was pared by 0 bases and J by 3 bases, with 5 bases between. This CDR3 has 13 residues. The germline V gene encodes CDR1 LGHNA and CDR2 YNFKEQ. This chain's CDR3 is CASSQDSDYGYTF. CDR3 sequence (DNA): TGTGCCAGCAGCCAAGACAGTGACTATGGCTACACCTTC.

The sample holds a few counts of this clonotype. The genes are TRBV25-1 and TRBJ1-4, with TRBD1 matching over 7 bases. The CDR3 extends over 14 amino acids. Losses at the gene ends were 6 bases for V and 6 bases for J; bases not matched to a gene: 7. Per the germline V gene, CDR1 is MGHDK and CDR2 is SYGVNS. The CDR3 DNA reads TGTGCCAGCAGGCCGACAGGGCGGTATGAAAAACTGTTTTTT. Translated, it gives CASRPTGRYEKLFF.

The chain uses TRBV11-3 and TRBJ2-1; TRBD2 is a possible D gene (5 bases). CDR1 and CDR2 from the germline V gene are SGHNT and YENEEA. The ends were cut back, 6 bases at V and 8 bases at J, with 14 bases in the middle. The CDR3 totals 13 residues. CDR3 coding DNA: TGTGCCAGCAGAGAAGGAGGAATATATGAGCAGTTCTTC. As protein: CASREGGIYEQFF.

The genes are TRBV3-1 and TRBJ2-2; D gene uncertain. The CDR3 runs 12 residues. Germline-derived CDR1 and CDR2 are LGHDT and YNNKEL (reference sequence). Trimming cost V 5 bases and J 4 bases, with 5 bases left between them. The CDR3 here is CASSYATGELFF. The CDR3 coding sequence is TGTGCCAGCAGCTACGCCACCGGGGAGCTGTTTTTT. Together with reference TRBV3-1 and TRBJ2-2, the CDR3 gives the full variable domain: DTAVSQTPKYLVTQMGNDKSIKCEQNLGHDTMYWYKQDSKKFLKIMFSYNNKELIINETVPNRFSPKSPDKAHLNLHINSLELGDSAVYFCASSYATGELFFGEGSRLTVL.

This clonotype has ten or more counts. The chain has TRBV7-3 and TRBJ2-3; D unresolved. CDR3 length equals 12 residues. Trimming took off 4 bases at V and 10 bases at J, with 12 bases between the two ends. Germline V CDR1 and CDR2: SGHTA, FQGTGA. The CDR3 bases are TGTGCCAGCAGCTCATCGGAATCAGCGCAGTATTTT. Amino acid sequence: CASSSSESAQYF.

The chain couples TRBV6-5 to TRBJ2-1, with D tentatively TRBD2 (5 bases). Germline CDR1 reads MNHEY; CDR2 reads SVGAGI. Trimming stripped 2 bases from V and 5 bases from J, with 13 bases between. CDR3 length: 15 residues. CDR3 protein: CASSYAGKVDNEQFF. For the CDR3, the DNA is TGTGCCAGCAGTTACGCGGGTAAAGTGGACAATGAGCAGTTCTTC.

This clonotype showed up just a few times. V gene TRBV11-3 combines with J gene TRBJ2-7, with TRBD1 identical over 7 bases. This CDR3 contains 13 residues. V lost 6 bases, J lost 0 bases, and 2 bases stayed unmatched. Germline V gives CDR1 SGHNT, CDR2 YENEEA. The DNA for the CDR3 is TGTGCCAGCAGTAGACAGGGCTCCTACGAGCAGTACTTC. Translating gives CASSRQGSYEQYF.

This chain connects TRBV12-3 or TRBV12-4 to TRBJ1-5; 9 nucleotides match TRBD1. This CDR3 is built from 15 residues. Germline trimming cut 5 bases from V and 2 bases from J; bases unmatched to any gene: 4. The CDR3 region is CASSTGGVGNQPQHF. CDR3 DNA: TGTGCCAGCAGTACAGGGGGCGTGGGCAATCAGCCCCAGCATTTT.

The CDR3 DNA reads TGCAGCGTCTCCGGGGCAAACGCCGGCACAGATACGCAGTATTTT. Protein sequence: CSVSGANAGTDTQYF. This sequence joins TRBV29-1 and TRBJ2-3; D might be TRBD1 or TRBD2, each matching 5 bases. The V end was cut by 6 bases, the J end by 1 base, with 17 bases between. Germline V gene sequence: CDR1 SQVTM, CDR2 ANQGSEA. This CDR3 has 15 residues.

This clonotype was counted between two and nine times. An end of the junction does not agree with germline; a read error may underlie this. V is TRBV7-7 and J is TRBJ2-7; 9 bases fit TRBD1. The CDR3 extends over 15 amino acids. Germline V lookup: CDR1 SSHAT, CDR2 FNYEAQ (reference sequence). The DNA for the CDR3 is TGTGCTAGCAGCTTAGGGGACAGGGCATCCTACGAGCAGTACTTC. This sequence encodes CASSLGDRASYEQYF.

This clonotype has a handful of counts. V gene TRBV12-3 or TRBV12-4 combines with J gene TRBJ1-2; D unresolved. The V gene lost 5 bases and the J gene lost 8 bases, with 18 bases spanning the gap. The CDR3 contains 14 residues. The CDR3 loop reads CASSPDGRREGYTF. In DNA, the CDR3 is TGTGCCAGCAGTCCCGATGGCCGGAGGGAGGGCTACACCTTC.

V is TRBV20-1 and J is TRBJ1-5, with D possibly being TRBD1 (5 bases). Per the germline V gene, CDR1 is DFQATT and CDR2 is SNEGSKA (reference sequence). The CDR3 is made up of 14 amino acids. Trimming cost V 6 bases and J 1 base, with 13 bases left between them. The DNA for the CDR3 is TGCAGTGCACGAAGACAGATGAGCAATCAGCCCCAGCATTTT. Translated, it gives CSARRQMSNQPQHF.

This clonotype has only a few counts. The chain employs TRBV20-1 and TRBJ2-3, with a weak D call TRBD2 (5 bases). This CDR3 is built from 14 residues. Germline V gene data show CDR1 as DFQATT and CDR2 as SNEGSKA (reference sequence). The germline V and J ends were trimmed by 3 bases and 4 bases, with 14 bases remaining between them. The CDR3 sequence: CSASGLRNADTQYF. The CDR3 coding sequence is TGCAGTGCTAGTGGACTCCGGAACGCAGATACGCAGTATTTT.

This clonotype has a single count. This chain joins TRBV4-3 and TRBJ2-1; 10 bases map to TRBD2. The V gene end was trimmed by 2 bases and the J gene end by 9 bases; junction bases not matched to a gene: 10. The CDR3 extends over 16 amino acids. Germline V gene lookup returns CDR1 LGHNA and CDR2 YSLEER. CDR3 DNA sequence: TGCGCCAGCAGCCAACCTGCAAGCGGGAGGGTGGCTGAGCAGTTCTTC. Its translation: CASSQPASGRVAEQFF.